These 25 T cell receptor beta chains came from one sample sequenced in a study of T-cell memory formation after mild COVID-19. TCRdb redid the calling of the 5' RACE reads with MiXCR, one entry per CDR3 protein. The repertoire consists of 430,000 or so distinct CDR3 sequences, with around a quarter occurring once and the leading ten covering around 12%. The sequenced material came from PBMCs or a T cell subset sorted from them (not recorded which). These receptor sequences come from an adult woman who had mild COVID-19 (a few samples of this study predate the infection). Cell type and time point are not known.

This clonotype occurred a few times. The gene calls are TRBV29-1 and TRBJ2-3; TRBD1 matches at 7 bases. The CDR3 covers 14 residues. V lost 7 bases and J lost 4; bases outside the gene matches: 11. Germline V gives CDR1 SQVTM, CDR2 ANQGSEA. In DNA form, the CDR3 reads TGCAGCGCCCAAGGACAGGTTGGAGCAGATACGCAGTATTTT. Its translation is CSAQGQVGADTQYF.

This clonotype has only a few counts. CDR3 bases: TGCGCCAGCAGCCAAGGTGAGGCGCAGCCCCAGCATTTT. It translates to CASSQGEAQPQHF. The chain carries TRBV4-1 and TRBJ1-5; D unresolved. The ends were cut back, 1 base at V and 7 bases at J, with 8 bases in the middle. The CDR3 is 13 amino acids. The V gene's germline CDR1 is MGHRA and CDR2 YSYEKL.

This clonotype has only a few counts. V and J are TRBV9 and TRBJ2-7; 11 bases are shared with TRBD2. CDR1 and CDR2 (germline): SGDLS, YYNGEE. Germline trimming cut 4 bases from V and 5 bases from J; bases unmatched to any gene: 5. CDR3 length: 14 amino acids. CDR3 DNA: TGTGCCAGCAGCCGGACTAGCGGGTACAACGAGCAGTACTTC. Translating gives CASSRTSGYNEQYF.

This clonotype has more than one count but fewer than ten. V and J are TRBV5-1 and TRBJ2-7; 9 bases line up with TRBD2. The junction had 7 bases not matched to a gene; V was cut back by 7 bases and J by 2 bases. Germline assignment: CDR1 SGHRS and CDR2 YFSETQ. CDR3 size: 14 residues. CDR3 coding DNA: TGCGCCAGCGCGGGGGGGGGACAGCCCTACGAGCAGTACTTC. Protein sequence: CASAGGGQPYEQYF.

This clonotype was observed a few times. The chain uses TRBV5-1 and TRBJ2-1, with D tentatively TRBD1 or TRBD2 (5 bases each). This CDR3 is 18 amino acids long. From germline, CDR1 is SGHRS and CDR2 YFSETQ. Between the trimmed V and J ends, which lost 5 bases and 4 bases, there was a span of 25 bases. The CDR3 coding sequence is TGCGCCAGCAGTGGGAGAAGGGACCACAGGATTATATACAATGAGCAGTTCTTC. Amino acid sequence: CASSGRRDHRIIYNEQFF.

The chain links TRBV6-6 to TRBJ1-2, with 7 nucleotides matching TRBD1. This CDR3 has 15 amino acids. CDR1 is MNHNY, CDR2 SVGAGI, per germline (reference sequence). Trimming cost V 4 bases and J 8 bases; bases outside gene matches: 13. The CDR3 nucleotides are TGTGCCAGCAGTTTCTCGGACAGGTCGAGGGGCGGCTACACCTTC. Its translation: CASSFSDRSRGGYTF.

This clonotype was observed many times. The chain is built from TRBV11-2 and TRBJ2-5; D remains unclear. Germline CDR1 and CDR2: SGHAT and FQNNGV. Trimming left V 1 base short and J 7 bases short, with 4 bases between. The CDR3 is 11 amino acids. The CDR3 DNA follows: TGTGCCAGCAGCTTAGGGGGGACCCAGTACTTC. Its protein product is CASSLGGTQYF.

This clonotype has a handful of counts. V is TRBV30 and J is TRBJ2-7, with D unclear. This CDR3 has 13 residues. Between the trimmed V and J ends, which lost 1 base and 6 bases, there was a span of 13 bases. Germline V lookup: CDR1 GTSNPN, CDR2 SVGIG (reference sequence). The CDR3 DNA reads TGTGCCTGGAGTGCACAACAGTACGGCGAGCAGTACTTC. It specifies CAWSAQQYGEQYF.

The V gene is TRBV20-1, the J gene TRBJ2-7; D remains ambiguous. The CDR3 contains 13 residues. The V gene lost 1 base and the J gene lost 2 bases, with 9 bases spanning the gap. CDR1 is DFQATT, CDR2 SNEGSKA, per germline (reference sequence). The CDR3 reads CSARVGPTYEQYF. CDR3 sequence (DNA): TGCAGTGCTAGAGTTGGACCCACCTACGAGCAGTACTTC.

This clonotype has only a few counts. The chain has TRBV29-1 and TRBJ2-7; TRBD1 might be the D (5 bases). V dropped 4 bases and J dropped 1 base, with 14 bases sitting between them. The CDR3 is made up of 14 amino acids. From germline, CDR1 is SQVTM and CDR2 ANQGSEA. The CDR3 DNA is TGCAGCGTTGTTATCGTGGCAGGGTCCTACGAGCAGTACTTC. It specifies CSVVIVAGSYEQYF.

The sample holds a few counts of this clonotype. The chain recombines TRBV20-1 with TRBJ2-7; 8 bases agree with TRBD1. Germline CDR1 is DFQATT and CDR2 is SNEGSKA (reference sequence). The CDR3 contains 14 residues. The J segment lost 6 bases and the V segment lost 3 bases, leaving 10 bases of the junction unmatched. CDR3 in DNA: TGCAGTGCTAGTTTAGGGACAGGCGATTCCGAGCAGTACTTC. Protein product: CSASLGTGDSEQYF.

The chain joins TRBV25-1 to TRBJ1-1; the D is unclear. The germline gives CDR1 MGHDK, CDR2 SYGVNS. The CDR3 sequence is 13 residues long. V gave up 3 bases and J gave up 5 bases, with 10 bases separating them. In DNA, the CDR3 is TGTGCCAGCAGTGACGCGGGTTGGACTGAAGCTTTCTTT. It codes for CASSDAGWTEAFF. Complete variable domain (other parts from reference TRBV25-1 and TRBJ1-1): EADIYQTPRYLVIGTGKKITLECSQTMGHDKMYWYQQDPGMELHLIHYSYGVNSTEKGDLSSESTVSRIRTEHFPLTLESARPSHTSQYLCASSDAGWTEAFFGQGTRLTVV.

This chain uses TRBV5-1 with TRBJ1-1; D gene unclear. CDR3 size: 16 residues. Germline V CDR1 and CDR2: SGHRS, YFSETQ. V was cut by 0 bases and J by 5 bases, with 17 bases left in between. The CDR3 loop is CASSLATGLGSTEAFF. The CDR3 DNA reads TGCGCCAGCAGCTTGGCGACCGGCTTGGGGTCGACTGAAGCTTTCTTT.

This clonotype was seen more than once but under ten times. The genes are TRBV12-3 or TRBV12-4 and TRBJ1-1, with D possibly being TRBD1 (5 bases). Trimming shortened V by 6 bases and J by 4 bases, and 18 bases separated the two germline ends. The CDR3 runs 15 residues. The CDR3: CASSYGSLRGTEAFF. The CDR3 coding sequence is TGTGCCAGCAGCTACGGAAGTCTTAGGGGCACTGAAGCTTTCTTT.

The V gene is TRBV11-2, the J gene TRBJ1-6, with D unclear. The CDR3 runs to 13 residues. The germline V gene encodes CDR1 SGHAT and CDR2 FQNNGV. Trimming removed 5 bases from V and 13 bases from J, with 15 bases in between. CDR3 nucleotides: TGTGCCAGCAGCCGCTTAGAGAGGACGCCCCTCCACTTT. This encodes CASSRLERTPLHF.

The chain carries TRBV7-2 and TRBJ2-3, with no clear D. Germline-derived CDR1 and CDR2 are SGHTA and FQGNSA. There are 13 residues in the CDR3. The V end was cut by 8 bases, the J end by 6 bases, with 15 bases between. CDR3 sequence (DNA): TGTGCCAGCCTCTCTTTTTTAGGGGATACGCAGTATTTT. Translation gives CASLSFLGDTQYF.

The chain carries TRBV7-2 and TRBJ2-7, with no clear D. Germline values: CDR1 SGHTA, CDR2 FQGNSA. Trimming pared 5 bases from V and 4 bases from J, leaving 9 bases between. This CDR3 contains 12 residues. The CDR3 sequence is CASSQIWYEQYF. CDR3 DNA sequence: TGTGCCAGCAGCCAAATCTGGTACGAGCAGTACTTC.

The chain is built from TRBV7-9 and TRBJ1-2; tentative D call: TRBD1 (6 bases). Germline CDR1 and CDR2: SEHNR and FQNEAQ (reference sequence). The CDR3 loop spans 14 amino acids. The germline V and J ends were trimmed by 5 bases and 4 bases, with 14 bases remaining between them. CDR3 region: CASSPGELVYGYTF. The CDR3 bases are TGTGCCAGCAGCCCAGGGGAACTGGTCTATGGCTACACCTTC. Combining the CDR3 with reference TRBV7-9 and TRBJ1-2 gives the whole variable domain DTGVSQNPRHKITKRGQNVTFRCDPISEHNRLYWYRQTLGQGPEFLTYFQNEAQLEKSRLLSDRFSAERPKGSFSTLEIQRTEQGDSAMYLCASSPGELVYGYTFGSGTRLTVV.

This clonotype was counted between two and nine times. This chain links TRBV30 with TRBJ1-2; 10 nucleotides match TRBD1. Germline V gives CDR1 GTSNPN, CDR2 SVGIG (reference sequence). J was trimmed by 6 bases and V by 1 base; bases with no gene match: 2. The CDR3 spans 13 residues. CDR3 protein: CAWSAGTGDGYTF. In DNA, the CDR3 is TGTGCCTGGAGTGCCGGGACAGGGGATGGCTACACCTTC.

The V gene is TRBV20-1, the J gene TRBJ2-3; 13 positions match TRBD2. J gave up 6 bases and V 7 bases, and 7 bases lay outside the gene matches. The CDR3 has 14 amino acids. Looked up from germline, CDR1 is DFQATT and CDR2 is SNEGSKA (reference sequence). In DNA, the CDR3 is TGCAGTGTTCGCGGACTAGCGGGGGTGGATACGCAGTATTTT. It specifies CSVRGLAGVDTQYF.

The genes are TRBV19 and TRBJ1-5; no definite D call. The CDR3 sequence is 16 residues long. The germline V gene has CDR1 LNHDA and CDR2 SQIVND (reference sequence). The ends were cut back, 4 bases at V and 1 base at J, with 14 bases in the middle. CDR3 sequence (DNA): TGTGCCAGTAGTAGTGACCTTACTGGGAGCAATCAGCCCCAGCATTTT. Translated: CASSSDLTGSNQPQHF.

The table lists this clonotype with a few counts. J is TRBJ2-7 and V is TRBV18; the D gene is possibly TRBD1 (6 bases). In germline, CDR1 is KGHSH, CDR2 LQKENI. The V and J ends lost 3 bases and 3 bases respectively, with 18 bases between them. The CDR3 is made up of 16 amino acids. CDR3 nucleotides: TGTGCCAGCTCACCGATGGGGGCGACGATACTCTACGAGCAGTACTTC. Translated, it gives CASSPMGATILYEQYF.

This clonotype has a count of ten or more. This chain links TRBV18 with TRBJ2-2; a possible D gene is TRBD1 (6 bases). The CDR3 runs to 15 residues. The germline V gene encodes CDR1 KGHSH and CDR2 LQKENI. V was trimmed by 3 bases and J by 0 bases, leaving 8 bases between them. CDR3 coding DNA: TGTGCCAGCTCACCCCGGACAGCGAACACCGGGGAGCTGTTTTTT. Translating it yields CASSPRTANTGELFF.

The chain joins TRBV12-3 or TRBV12-4 to TRBJ2-1; D is uncertain. Trimming stripped 4 bases from V and 1 base from J, with 14 bases between. This CDR3 spans 16 amino acids. CDR3 loop: CASSSYPGRSYNEQFF. Here the CDR3 DNA reads TGTGCCAGCAGTTCCTATCCAGGAAGATCCTACAATGAGCAGTTCTTC.

In its sample, this clonotype was seen a few times. The chain combines TRBV14 with TRBJ2-1; TRBD2 agrees at 9 bases. Germline V lookup: CDR1 SGHDN, CDR2 FVKESK. This CDR3 comprises 16 residues. The J segment lost 3 bases and the V segment lost 3 bases, leaving 6 bases of the junction unmatched. CDR3 in amino acids: CASSQGSGGFYNEQFF. CDR3 nucleotide sequence: TGTGCCAGCAGCCAGGGAAGCGGGGGGTTCTACAATGAGCAGTTCTTC.